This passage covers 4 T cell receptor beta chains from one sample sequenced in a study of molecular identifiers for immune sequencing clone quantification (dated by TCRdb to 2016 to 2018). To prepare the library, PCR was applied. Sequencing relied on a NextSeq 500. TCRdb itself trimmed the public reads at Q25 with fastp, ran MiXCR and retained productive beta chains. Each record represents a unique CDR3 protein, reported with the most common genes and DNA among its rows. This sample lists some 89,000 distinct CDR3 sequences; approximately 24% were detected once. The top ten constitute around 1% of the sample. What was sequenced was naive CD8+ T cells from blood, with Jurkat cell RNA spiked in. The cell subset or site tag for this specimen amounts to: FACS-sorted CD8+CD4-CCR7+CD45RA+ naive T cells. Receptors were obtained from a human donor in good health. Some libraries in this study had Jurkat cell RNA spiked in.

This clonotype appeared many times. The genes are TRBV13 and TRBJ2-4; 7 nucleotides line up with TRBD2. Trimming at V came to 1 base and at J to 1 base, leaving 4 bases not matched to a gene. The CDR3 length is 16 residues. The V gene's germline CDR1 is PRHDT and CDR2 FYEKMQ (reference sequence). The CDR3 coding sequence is TGTGCCAGCAGCTTAGAGCTCGGGGGGGCCAAAAACATTCAGTACTTC. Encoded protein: CASSLELGGAKNIQYF.

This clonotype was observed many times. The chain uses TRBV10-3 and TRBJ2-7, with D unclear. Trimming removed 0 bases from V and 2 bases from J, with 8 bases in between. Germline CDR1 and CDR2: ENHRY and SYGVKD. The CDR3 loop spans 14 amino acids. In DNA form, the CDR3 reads TGTGCCATCAGTGAGTCGGGCAGACCCTACGAGCAGTACTTC. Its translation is CAISESGRPYEQYF.

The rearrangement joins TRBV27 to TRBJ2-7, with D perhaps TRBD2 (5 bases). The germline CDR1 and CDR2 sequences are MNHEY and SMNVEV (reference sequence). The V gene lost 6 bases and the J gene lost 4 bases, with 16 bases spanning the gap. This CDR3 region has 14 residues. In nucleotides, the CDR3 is TGTGCCAGCAGATTACGCGGGCAGCGGTACGAGCAGTACTTC. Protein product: CASRLRGQRYEQYF.

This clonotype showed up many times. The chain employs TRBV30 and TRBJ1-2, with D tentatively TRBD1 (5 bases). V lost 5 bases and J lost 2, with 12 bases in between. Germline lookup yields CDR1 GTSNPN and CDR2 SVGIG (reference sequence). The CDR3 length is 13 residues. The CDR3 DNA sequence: TGTGCCTGGGGGGACGGACTGAACTATGGCTACACCTTC. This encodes CAWGDGLNYGYTF.